These 9 T cell receptor beta chains were all obtained from the same sample, sequenced in a study of metastatic and nonmetastatic thyroid tumors. TCRdb recomputed clones from the PCR reads via MiXCR. The table includes some 19,000 clones, about 30% detected once. Thyroid surgery was preceded by no treatment in any patient. The sample comprised tumor tissue. All receptors derive from a female donor with papillary thyroid cancer or a benign thyroid nodule (not recorded which). Some clones in this sample may be carry-over from other donors' samples.

CDR3 bases: TGTGCCAGCAGCCAGACAGGGGACGAAAAACTGTTTTTT. This encodes CASSQTGDEKLFF. V and J are TRBV12-3 or TRBV12-4 and TRBJ1-4; 8 nucleotides match TRBD1. The CDR3 totals 13 residues. The V gene end was trimmed by 6 bases and the J gene end by 8 bases; junction bases not matched to a gene: 5.

This clone was seen ten or more times. The chain uses TRBV11-2 and TRBJ2-3; D unresolved. This CDR3 spans 14 amino acids. The germline V gene has CDR1 SGHAT and CDR2 FQNNGV. Trimming removed 4 bases from V and 4 bases from J, with 12 bases in between. DNA for the CDR3: TGTGCCAGCAGCTACGCAGGTCCCGCAGATACGCAGTATTTT. Protein sequence: CASSYAGPADTQYF.

This clone was seen a handful of times. As the CDR3 is not closed by the conserved phenylalanine or tryptophan, this likely results from a read error. The chain employs TRBV6-1 and TRBJ2-1, with 8 bases identical to TRBD2. Per germline, CDR1 MNHNS and CDR2 SASEGT. J lost 3 bases, V lost 4 bases, and 5 bases had no gene match. The CDR3 totals 15 residues. Here the CDR3 DNA reads TGTGCCAGCAGTGTAACTAGCGGTAACTACAATGAGCAGTTCTCC. The encoded protein is CASSVTSGNYNEQFS.

The V call is TRBV15, the J call TRBJ1-2; D is undetermined. V shed 4 bases and J shed 4 bases, with 13 bases lying between them. The length of the CDR3 is 14 residues. Germline V lookup: CDR1 LNHNV, CDR2 YYDKDF (reference sequence). For the CDR3, the DNA is TGTGCCACCAGCATAGACACTACAGTCTATGGCTACACCTTC. This translates into CATSIDTTVYGYTF.

This clone is termed medium-sized. The chain uses TRBV19 and TRBJ2-5, with a tentative D call TRBD1 (6 bases). Germline V lookup: CDR1 LNHDA, CDR2 SQIVND (reference sequence). Deletions cut 10 bases from V and 5 bases from J, with 17 bases between. The CDR3 runs to 13 residues. The CDR3 is CATARGRGETQYF. The CDR3 bases are TGTGCCACCGCGAGGGGGAGAGGGGAGACCCAGTACTTC.

Remarks on this clone: The final CDR3 position lacks the conserved phenylalanine or tryptophan, pointing to a likely read error. The chain links TRBV2 to TRBJ2-7; 8 nucleotides align to TRBD2. The germline V gene encodes CDR1 SNHLY and CDR2 FYNNEI. This CDR3 has 15 residues. The CDR3 protein is CASSESSGYSYEQYL. Here the CDR3 DNA reads TGCGCCAGCAGTGAATCTAGCGGGTACTCCTACGAGCAGTACCTC.

This sequence joins TRBV7-9 and TRBJ2-5; D not certain. Germline V gives CDR1 SEHNR, CDR2 FQNEAQ (reference sequence). This CDR3 spans 14 amino acids. V was pared by 3 bases and J by 0 bases, with 8 bases between. The CDR3 DNA follows: TGTGCCAGCAGCTTGGCCCGGAACCAAGAGACCCAGTACTTC. This gives the protein CASSLARNQETQYF.

This clone was seen many times. The gene calls are TRBV4-1 and TRBJ2-3, with D possibly TRBD1 on 6 matching bases. The germline gives CDR1 MGHRA, CDR2 YSYEKL. The CDR3 covers 16 residues. V lost 0 bases and J lost 1, with 11 bases in between. The CDR3 is CASSQEHRVGTDTQYF. For the CDR3, the DNA is TGCGCCAGCAGCCAAGAGCACAGGGTCGGCACAGATACGCAGTATTTT.

This clone came up a few times. A much larger clone differs by one base, so this may be a read error. The chain combines TRBV20-1 with TRBJ1-5; D is unclear. V was clipped by 4 bases and J by 10 bases, with 17 bases between them. CDR3 length: 13 residues. Germline CDR1 reads DFQATT; CDR2 reads SNEGSKA (reference sequence). The DNA of the CDR3 is TGCAGTGCTACCCGGGCCGTGCGGCATCCCCAGCATTTT. Translated: CSATRAVRHPQHF.